The following is a T cell receptor beta chain sequence with its context. This sample is drawn from a study of human T cells and chemical hapten exposure. The CDR3 runs to 17 residues. Germline V lookup: CDR1 LGHNA, CDR2 YNFKEQ. The V end was cut by 7 bases, the J end by 3 bases, with 24 bases between. Time point: pre-sensitization, week 0. The treatment here: therapeutic diphenylcyclopropenone sensitization with weekly scalp DPC. A single record per CDR3 protein comes from TCRdb applying MiXCR to the RACE reads. The sample lists 200,000 to 300,000 distinct CDR3 sequences, around 9.3% occurring once. This clonotype was obtained from a woman aged 35 to 49 with alopecia areata. Some clones in this sample may be carry-over from other donors' samples. This chain uses TRBV4-2 with TRBJ1-1, with D possibly matching TRBD1 (6 bases). Material: whole blood, obtained in connection with sensitization to the hapten diphenylcyclopropenone (DPC). CDR3 protein: CASNHLGVQGTDTEAFF. The CDR3 region has the DNA TGTGCCAGCAACCATTTAGGTGTACAGGGAACTGACACTGAAGCTTTCTTT.